Listed here is a single T cell receptor (beta chain). The antigen is undetermined. Read data end 3 residues before the CDR3 end; the end is taken from the germline J gene. Germline V CDR1 and CDR2: MNHEY, SVGEGT. The CDR3 covers 11 residues. Trimming left V 5 bases short and J 7 bases short, with 8 bases between. Libraries were prepared by immunoSEQ multiplex PCR; TCRdb keeps only in-frame clonotypes and omits some of them. The listing records around 19,000 clones. This record belongs to a study of T cells in women clearing cervical HPV infection. General observations from the study: Effector/memory and HPV-specific T cells were not isolated, and association timing is unknown. CIN3+ cases had significantly higher TCR repertoire richness than controls, but evenness did not differ.

The sequence was obtained from a woman between 18 and 69 years old with a cervical HPV16 infection that either progressed to CIN3+ or cleared (not recorded which). V usage is TRBV6-2 or TRBV6-3 and J usage is TRBJ1-1; D call uncertain. Material: blood buffy coat. The sequenced CDR3 bases are TGTGCCAGCAGTCTTTCCCTTGAA. Translation gives CASSLSLE. The entire CDR3 sequence reads CASSLSLEAFF.